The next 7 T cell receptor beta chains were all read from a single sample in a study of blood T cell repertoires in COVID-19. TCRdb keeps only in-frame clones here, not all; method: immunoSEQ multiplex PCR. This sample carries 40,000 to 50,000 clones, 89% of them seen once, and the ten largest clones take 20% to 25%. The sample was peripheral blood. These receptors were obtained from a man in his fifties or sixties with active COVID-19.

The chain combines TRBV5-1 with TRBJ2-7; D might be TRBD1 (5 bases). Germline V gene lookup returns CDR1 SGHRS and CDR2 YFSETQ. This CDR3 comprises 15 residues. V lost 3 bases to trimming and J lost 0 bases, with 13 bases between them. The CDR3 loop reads CASSSSQTDSYEQYF. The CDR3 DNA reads TGCGCCAGCAGCTCCTCCCAGACAGACTCCTACGAGCAGTACTTC.

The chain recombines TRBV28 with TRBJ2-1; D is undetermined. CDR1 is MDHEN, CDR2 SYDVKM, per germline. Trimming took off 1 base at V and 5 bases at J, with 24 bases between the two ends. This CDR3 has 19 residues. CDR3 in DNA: TGTGCCAGCAGTTTATTCTCTTTGGCGTGGAGCTCCGGCCACAATGAGCAGTTCTTC. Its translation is CASSLFSLAWSSGHNEQFF.

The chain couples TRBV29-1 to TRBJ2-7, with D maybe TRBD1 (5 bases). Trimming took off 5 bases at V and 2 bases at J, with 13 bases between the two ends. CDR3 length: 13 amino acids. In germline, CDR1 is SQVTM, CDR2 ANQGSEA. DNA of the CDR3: TGCAGCGTTTTAATCGTAGGGGCCTACGAGCAGTACTTC. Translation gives CSVLIVGAYEQYF.

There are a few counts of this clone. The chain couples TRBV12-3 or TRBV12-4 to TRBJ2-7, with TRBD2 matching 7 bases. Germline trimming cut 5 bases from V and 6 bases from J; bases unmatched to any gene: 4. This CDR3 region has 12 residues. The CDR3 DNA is TGTGCCAGCAGTGGCGGGAGTATCGAGCAGTACTTC. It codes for CASSGGSIEQYF.

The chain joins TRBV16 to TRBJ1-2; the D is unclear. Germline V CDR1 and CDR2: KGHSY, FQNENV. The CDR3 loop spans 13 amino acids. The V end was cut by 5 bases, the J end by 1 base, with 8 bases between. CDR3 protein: CASSERSNYGYTF. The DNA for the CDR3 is TGTGCCAGCAGCGAGAGGAGTAACTATGGCTACACCTTC.

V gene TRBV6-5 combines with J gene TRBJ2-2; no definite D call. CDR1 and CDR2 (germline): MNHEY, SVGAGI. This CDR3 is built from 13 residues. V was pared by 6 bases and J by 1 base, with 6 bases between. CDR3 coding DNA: TGTGCCAGCAGCGCCGGGAACACCGGGGAGCTGTTTTTT. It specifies CASSAGNTGELFF.

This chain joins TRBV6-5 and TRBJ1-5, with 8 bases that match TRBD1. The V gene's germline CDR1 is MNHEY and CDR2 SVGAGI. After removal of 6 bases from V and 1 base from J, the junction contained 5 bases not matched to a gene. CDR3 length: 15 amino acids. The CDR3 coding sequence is TGTGCCAGCAGGGTGGACAGGGCGAGCAATCAGCCCCAGCATTTT. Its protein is CASRVDRASNQPQHF.